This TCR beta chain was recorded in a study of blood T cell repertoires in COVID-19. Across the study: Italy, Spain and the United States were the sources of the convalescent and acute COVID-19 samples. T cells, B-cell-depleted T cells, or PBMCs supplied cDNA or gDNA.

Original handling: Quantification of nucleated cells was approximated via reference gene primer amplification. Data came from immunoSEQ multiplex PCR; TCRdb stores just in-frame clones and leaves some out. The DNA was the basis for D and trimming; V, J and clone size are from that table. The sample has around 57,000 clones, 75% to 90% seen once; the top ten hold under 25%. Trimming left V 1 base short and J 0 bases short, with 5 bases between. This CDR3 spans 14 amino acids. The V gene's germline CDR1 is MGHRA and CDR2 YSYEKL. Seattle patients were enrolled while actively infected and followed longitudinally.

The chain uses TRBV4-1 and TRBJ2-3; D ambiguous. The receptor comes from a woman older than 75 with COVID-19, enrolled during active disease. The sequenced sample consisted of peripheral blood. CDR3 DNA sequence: TGCGCCAGCAGCCAAGCTGAGAGCACAGATACGCAGTATTTT. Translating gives CASSQAESTDTQYF.